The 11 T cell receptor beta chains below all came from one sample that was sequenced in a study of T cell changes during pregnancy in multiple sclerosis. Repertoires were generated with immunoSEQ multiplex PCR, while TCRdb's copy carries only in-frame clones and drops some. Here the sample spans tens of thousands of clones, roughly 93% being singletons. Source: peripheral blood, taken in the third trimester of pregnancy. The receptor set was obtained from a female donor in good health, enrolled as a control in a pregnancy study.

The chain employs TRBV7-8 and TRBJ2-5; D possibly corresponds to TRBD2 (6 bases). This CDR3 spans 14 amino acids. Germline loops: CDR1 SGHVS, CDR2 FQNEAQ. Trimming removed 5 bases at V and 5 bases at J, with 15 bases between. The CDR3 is CASSRWRGGETQYF. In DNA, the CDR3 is TGTGCCAGCAGCCGTTGGAGGGGCGGGGAGACCCAGTACTTC.

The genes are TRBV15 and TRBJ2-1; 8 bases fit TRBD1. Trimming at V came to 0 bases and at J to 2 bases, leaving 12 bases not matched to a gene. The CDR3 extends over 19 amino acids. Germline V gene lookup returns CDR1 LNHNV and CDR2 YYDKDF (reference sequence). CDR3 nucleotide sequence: TGTGCCACCAGCAGAGATCCCTCCCTCCAGGGGGCCCCCTACAATGAGCAGTTCTTC. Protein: CATSRDPSLQGAPYNEQFF.

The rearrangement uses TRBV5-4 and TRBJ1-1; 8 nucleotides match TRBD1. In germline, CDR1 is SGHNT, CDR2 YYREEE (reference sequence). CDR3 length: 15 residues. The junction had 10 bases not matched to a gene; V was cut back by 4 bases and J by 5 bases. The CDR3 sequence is CASSGPTGAITEAFF. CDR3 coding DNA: TGTGCCAGCAGCGGCCCGACAGGGGCGATAACTGAAGCTTTCTTT.

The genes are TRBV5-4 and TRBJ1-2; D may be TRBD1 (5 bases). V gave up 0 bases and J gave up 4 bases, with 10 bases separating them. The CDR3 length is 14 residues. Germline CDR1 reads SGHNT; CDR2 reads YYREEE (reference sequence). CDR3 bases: TGTGCCAGCAGCTTGGGTCAGGGAGGCTATGGCTACACCTTC. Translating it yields CASSLGQGGYGYTF.

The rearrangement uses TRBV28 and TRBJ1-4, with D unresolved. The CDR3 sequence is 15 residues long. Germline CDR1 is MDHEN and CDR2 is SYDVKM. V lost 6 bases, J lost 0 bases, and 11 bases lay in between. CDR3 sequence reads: CASSPVPATNEKLFF. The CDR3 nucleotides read TGTGCCAGCAGCCCCGTCCCGGCAACTAATGAAAAACTGTTTTTT.

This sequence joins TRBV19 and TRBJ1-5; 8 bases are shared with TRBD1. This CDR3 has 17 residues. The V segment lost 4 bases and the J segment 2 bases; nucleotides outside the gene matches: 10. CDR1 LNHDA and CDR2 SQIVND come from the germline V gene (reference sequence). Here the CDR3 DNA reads TGTGCCAGTAGTACGGAACCTGACAGGGGTGGCAATCAGCCCCAGCATTTT. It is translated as CASSTEPDRGGNQPQHF. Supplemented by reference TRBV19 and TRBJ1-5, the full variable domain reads DGGITQSPKYLFRKEGQNVTLSCEQNLNHDAMYWYRQDPGQGLRLIYYSQIVNDFQKGDIAEGYSVSREKKESFPLTVTSAQKNPTAFYLCASSTEPDRGGNQPQHFGDGTRLSIL.

As DNA, the CDR3 is TGTGCCTGGATGGCCCCGGGGCTAGCGGGAAAATATGAGCAGTTCTTC. Translating gives CAWMAPGLAGKYEQFF. The J gene is TRBJ2-1, the V gene TRBV30; 9 nucleotides line up with TRBD2. Germline-derived CDR1 and CDR2 are GTSNPN and SVGIG (reference sequence). The junction had 15 bases not matched to a gene; V was cut back by 4 bases and J by 8 bases. CDR3 length: 16 amino acids.

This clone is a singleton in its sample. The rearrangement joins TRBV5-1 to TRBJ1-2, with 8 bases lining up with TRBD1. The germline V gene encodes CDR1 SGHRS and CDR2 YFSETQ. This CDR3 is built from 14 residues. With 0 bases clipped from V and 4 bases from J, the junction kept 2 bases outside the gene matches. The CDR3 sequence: CASSLGQGFYGYTF. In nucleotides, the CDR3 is TGCGCCAGCAGCTTGGGACAGGGGTTCTATGGCTACACCTTC.

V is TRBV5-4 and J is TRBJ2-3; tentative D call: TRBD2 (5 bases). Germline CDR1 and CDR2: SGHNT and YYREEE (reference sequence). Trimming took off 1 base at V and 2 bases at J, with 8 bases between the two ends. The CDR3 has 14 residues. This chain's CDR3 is CASSLRTFTDTQYF. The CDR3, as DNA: TGTGCCAGCAGCTTGAGGACTTTCACAGATACGCAGTATTTT.

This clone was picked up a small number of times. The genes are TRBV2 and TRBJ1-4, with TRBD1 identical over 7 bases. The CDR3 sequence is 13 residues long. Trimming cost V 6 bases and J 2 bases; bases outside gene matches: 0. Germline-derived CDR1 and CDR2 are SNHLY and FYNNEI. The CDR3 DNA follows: TGTGCCAGCAGGACAGGGACTAATGAAAAACTGTTTTTT. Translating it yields CASRTGTNEKLFF.

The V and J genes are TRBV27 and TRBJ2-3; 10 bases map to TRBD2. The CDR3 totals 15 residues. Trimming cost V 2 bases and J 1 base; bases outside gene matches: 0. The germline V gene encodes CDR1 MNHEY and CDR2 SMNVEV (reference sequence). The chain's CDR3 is CASSLLAGGTDTQYF. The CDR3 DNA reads TGTGCCAGCAGTTTACTAGCGGGAGGCACAGATACGCAGTATTTT.